The clone carrying this TCR beta chain has more than one count but fewer than ten. The antigen is undetermined. Next came a second PCR, run for about 7 to 12 cycles, which used a sample-barcoded 5' primer along with a J-beta primer mix. TCRdb itself ran the 5' RACE reads through MiXCR, one entry per CDR3 protein. The profile shows around 1.1 million distinct CDR3 sequences, 35% to 40% of them singletons. These data are taken from a study of blood T cells in healthy people across ages. The V and J ends lost 4 bases and 5 bases respectively, with 18 bases between them. CDR3 length: 16 residues. CDR1 and CDR2 from the germline V gene are SGHRS and YFSETQ. Study conclusions and caveats: Estimates based on one million T cells were treated as lower bounds.

The rearrangement links TRBV5-1 to TRBJ1-4, with D uncertain. The receptor's source is a man in his late teens or twenties in good health. Sequenced: blood. The CDR3 loop reads CASSPIQIGRNEKLFF. For the CDR3, the DNA is TGCGCCAGCAGCCCCATCCAAATCGGCCGAAATGAAAAACTGTTTTTT.